A single T cell receptor (beta chain) is shown here with its context. Sequencing was performed with immunoSEQ multiplex PCR; in TCRdb, only in-frame clones are kept and a portion is missing. The table lists 81,000 or so clones, around 81% of them singletons. The entry originates in a study of radiotherapy plus CTLA-4 blockade in lung cancer. Enrolled patients, whose metastatic non-small-cell lung cancer was chemo-refractory, received focal radiation plus CTLA-4 blockade with ipilimumab. This CDR3 comprises 13 residues. Germline V lookup: CDR1 SGDLS, CDR2 YYNGEE. The V gene lost 2 bases and the J gene lost 5 bases, with 11 bases spanning the gap.

The J gene is TRBJ2-7, the V gene TRBV9; tentatively, D is TRBD2 (6 bases). The receptor's source is a human donor with non-small cell lung cancer that progressed on radiotherapy plus ipilimumab. The sample consisted of peripheral blood, taken from a patient treated with radiotherapy plus ipilimumab. The CDR3 sequence is CASSVRGLHEQYF. The DNA of the CDR3 is TGTGCCAGCAGCGTCCGGGGACTCCACGAGCAGTACTTC.